This T cell receptor beta chain derives from a study of cytomegalovirus exposure and HLA in healthy donors. Study details: Of 300 to 500 genotyped donors, around 80% grouped in the Caucasian-associated ancestry cluster.

Germline V lookup: CDR1 SGHNT, CDR2 YYREEE (reference sequence). The CDR3 spans 13 residues. V was cut by 0 bases and J by 5 bases, with 8 bases left in between. This clone was found once. Its antigen is unknown. Study-level results: Among donors in an Asian-associated ancestry cluster, a later analysis reportedly found fewer N-insertions than the approximately 670-donor mean. Most TCR beta V segments were productive about 90% or about 30% of the time in an earlier analysis. A few V segments could not be told apart, such as TRBV6-2 and TRBV6-3, and were left out.

In the PCR, 60 Vbeta and 13 Jbeta primers were used. Clones were sequenced by immunoSEQ multiplex PCR, and TCRdb holds only the in-frame ones, with some missing. The sample holds 210,000 or so clones; 75% to 80% are singletons and the top ten take less than 2.5%. The source material was PBMCs. The receptor's source is a woman aged 30 to 39 in good health and CMV-seropositive. This sequence joins TRBV5-4 and TRBJ2-5; a possible D gene is TRBD1 (6 bases). CDR3 residues: CASSLDRVETQYF. For the CDR3, the DNA is TGTGCCAGCAGCTTGGACAGGGTCGAGACCCAGTACTTC.